This T cell receptor beta chain was documented in a study of blood T cell repertoires in COVID-19. Across the study: The samples span acute and convalescent COVID-19 from the United States, Italy and Spain. Sample material is recorded as cDNA or gDNA derived from T cells, B-cell-depleted T cells, or PBMCs.

This clone was seen once. In the original processing: Estimated nucleated cell counts came from reference gene primer amplification. This table comes from immunoSEQ multiplex PCR, and its TCRdb copy is limited to in-frame clones, with some not included. That table furnishes V, J and clone size, whereas the DNA furnished D and trimming. The sample lists under 250,000 clones; roughly nine tenths were seen once. Deletions cut 5 bases from V and 1 base from J, with 11 bases between. This CDR3 is 14 amino acids long. Germline V gene sequence: CDR1 SGHVT, CDR2 SQSDAQ. This rearrangement joins TRBV7-4 to TRBJ1-2; unclear D gene. The sequence derives from a man aged 25-45 years with acute or convalescent COVID-19. Sample: peripheral blood. CDR3 nucleotides: TGTGCCAGCAGCCAGAGAGGTGATAACTATGGCTACACCTTC. Encoded protein: CASSQRGDNYGYTF. Full variable domain (outside the CDR3, taken from reference TRBV7-4 and TRBJ1-2): GAGVSQSPRYKVAKRGRDVALRCDSISGHVTLYWYRQTLGQGSEVLTYSQSDAQRDKSGRPSGRFSAERPERSVSTLKIQRTEQGDSAVYLCASSQRGDNYGYTFGSGTRLTVV.